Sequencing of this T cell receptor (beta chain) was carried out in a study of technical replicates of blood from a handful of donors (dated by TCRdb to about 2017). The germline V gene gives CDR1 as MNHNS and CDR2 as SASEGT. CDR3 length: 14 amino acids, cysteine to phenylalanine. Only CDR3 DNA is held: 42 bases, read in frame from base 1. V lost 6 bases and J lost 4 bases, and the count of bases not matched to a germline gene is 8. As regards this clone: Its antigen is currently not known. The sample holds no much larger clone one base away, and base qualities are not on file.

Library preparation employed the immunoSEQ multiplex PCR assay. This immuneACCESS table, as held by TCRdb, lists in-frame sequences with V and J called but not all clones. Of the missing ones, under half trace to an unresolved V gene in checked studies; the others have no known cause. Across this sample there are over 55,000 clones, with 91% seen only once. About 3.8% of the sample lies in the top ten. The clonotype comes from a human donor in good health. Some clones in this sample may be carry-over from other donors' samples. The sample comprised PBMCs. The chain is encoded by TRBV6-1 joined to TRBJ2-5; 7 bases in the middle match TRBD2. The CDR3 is CASRGDYPPETQYF. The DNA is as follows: TGTGCCAGCAGAGGGGACTACCCCCCAGAGACCCAGTACTTC.